Listed below are T cell receptor beta chains from one sample, sequenced in a study of control samples from healthy donors and cancer patients. Clones were read by immunoSEQ multiplex PCR, and TCRdb kept only the in-frame ones, dropping some. The sample holds 90,000 to 120,000 clones, about 80% seen once. The sequenced sample was blood. The source is a man aged 18-30 years in good health. Both conserved end residues are part of each CDR3. A D gene is named only where the DNA matches it firmly. Expanded clones are given a class, and other clones once, few, many or no size at all.

cdr3_aa: CASSRGTRDYGYTF
cdr3_nt: TGCGCCAGCAGCCGGGGGACTCGGGACTATGGCTACACCTTC
clone_size: -
v_call: TRBV5-1
d_call: -
j_call: TRBJ1-2

cdr3_aa: CASSEGQGYGYTF
cdr3_nt: TGTGCCAGCAGTGAGGGACAGGGATATGGCTACACCTTC
clone_size: -
v_call: TRBV25-1
d_call: TRBD1
j_call: TRBJ1-2

cdr3_aa: CASSDTGAKTQYF
cdr3_nt: TGTGCTAGCAGCGATACAGGGGCCAAGACCCAGTACTTC
clone_size: -
v_call: TRBV7-7
d_call: TRBD1
j_call: TRBJ2-5

cdr3_aa: CACDRGVFNTEAFF
cdr3_nt: TGTGCCTGCGACAGGGGGGTTTTTAACACTGAAGCTTTCTTT
clone_size: -
v_call: TRBV30
d_call: TRBD1
j_call: TRBJ1-1

cdr3_aa: CASSVQMINNEQFF
cdr3_nt: TGTGCCAGCAGCGTACAGATGATTAACAATGAGCAGTTCTTC
clone_size: -
v_call: TRBV11-2
d_call: -
j_call: TRBJ2-1

cdr3_aa: CASSLGLVEGNTIYF
cdr3_nt: TGTGCCAGCAGCTTAGGACTAGTAGAAGGAAACACCATATATTTT
clone_size: -
v_call: TRBV11-2
d_call: -
j_call: TRBJ1-3

cdr3_aa: CASSPGGAGDTQYF
cdr3_nt: TGTGCCAGCAGCCCAGGAGGGGCAGGAGATACGCAGTATTTT
clone_size: -
v_call: TRBV7-9
d_call: -
j_call: TRBJ2-3

cdr3_aa: CASSESNGRGGAFF
cdr3_nt: TGCGCCAGCAGTGAGTCGAACGGGAGGGGAGGAGCTTTCTTT
clone_size: few
v_call: TRBV10-2
d_call: -
j_call: TRBJ1-1

cdr3_aa: CASSSSGKQVKAFF
cdr3_nt: TGTGCCAGCAGCTCGTCCGGTAAACAGGTGAAAGCTTTCTTT
clone_size: few
v_call: TRBV3-1/TRBV3-2
d_call: -
j_call: TRBJ1-1

cdr3_aa: CASSLRIGPNYGYTF
cdr3_nt: TGTGCCAGCAGCTTGCGTATAGGCCCAAACTATGGCTACACCTTC
clone_size: once
v_call: TRBV5-6
d_call: -
j_call: TRBJ1-2

cdr3_aa: CASSGPGGVTGELFF
cdr3_nt: TGTGCCAGCAGCGGGCCCGGGGGGGTGACCGGGGAGCTGTTTTTT
clone_size: -
v_call: TRBV7-8
d_call: TRBD2
j_call: TRBJ2-2

cdr3_aa: CSVERTGQYF
cdr3_nt: TGCAGCGTTGAACGGACAGGGCAGTATTTT
clone_size: -
v_call: TRBV29-1
d_call: TRBD1
j_call: TRBJ2-3

cdr3_aa: CASSLSASGGAVREQYF
cdr3_nt: TGTGCCAGCAGCTTAAGCGCTAGCGGGGGGGCCGTGAGGGAGCAGTACTTC
clone_size: -
v_call: TRBV7-9
d_call: TRBD2
j_call: TRBJ2-7

cdr3_aa: CSVDATGGETQYF
cdr3_nt: TGCAGCGTTGACGCAACAGGGGGCGAGACCCAGTACTTC
clone_size: -
v_call: TRBV29-1
d_call: TRBD1
j_call: TRBJ2-5

cdr3_aa: CASRQNTEAFF
cdr3_nt: TGTGCCAGCAGACAGAACACTGAAGCTTTCTTT
clone_size: -
v_call: TRBV6-5
d_call: -
j_call: TRBJ1-1

cdr3_aa: CASSLKGLSNYGYTF
cdr3_nt: TGTGCCAGCAGTTTAAAGGGGCTCTCTAACTATGGCTACACCTTC
clone_size: -
v_call: TRBV27
d_call: -
j_call: TRBJ1-2

cdr3_aa: CASSEEQGISTDTQYF
cdr3_nt: TGTGCCAGCAGTGAGGAACAGGGGATTAGCACAGATACGCAGTATTTT
clone_size: -
v_call: TRBV25-1
d_call: TRBD1
j_call: TRBJ2-3

cdr3_aa: CASSVGGRVADTQYF
cdr3_nt: TGTGCCAGCAGCGTGGGGGGGAGGGTTGCAGATACGCAGTATTTT
clone_size: -
v_call: TRBV5-4
d_call: TRBD2
j_call: TRBJ2-3

cdr3_aa: CASSLGRKNTQYF
cdr3_nt: TGTGCCAGCAGCCTTGGCCGGAAGAATACGCAGTATTTT
clone_size: -
v_call: TRBV6-6
d_call: -
j_call: TRBJ2-3

cdr3_aa: CASSEYNEQFF
cdr3_nt: TGTGCCAGCAGTGAATACAATGAGCAGTTCTTC
clone_size: -
v_call: TRBV2
d_call: -
j_call: TRBJ2-1

cdr3_aa: CASSSFGGYTF
cdr3_nt: TGTGCCAGCAGTTCTTTCGGCGGCTACACCTTC
clone_size: -
v_call: TRBV28
d_call: -
j_call: TRBJ1-2

cdr3_aa: CASSQGAQGQETQYF
cdr3_nt: TGTGCCAGCAGTCAGGGGGCGCAAGGCCAAGAGACCCAGTACTTC
clone_size: -
v_call: TRBV28
d_call: TRBD1
j_call: TRBJ2-5

cdr3_aa: CASSQEPRTDTQYF
cdr3_nt: TGCGCCAGCAGCCAAGAACCTCGGACAGATACGCAGTATTTT
clone_size: -
v_call: TRBV4-3
d_call: -
j_call: TRBJ2-3

cdr3_aa: CASSLDLGGVQPQHF
cdr3_nt: TGTGCCAGCAGCTTAGATCTTGGGGGTGTTCAGCCCCAGCATTTT
clone_size: -
v_call: TRBV11-2
d_call: -
j_call: TRBJ1-5